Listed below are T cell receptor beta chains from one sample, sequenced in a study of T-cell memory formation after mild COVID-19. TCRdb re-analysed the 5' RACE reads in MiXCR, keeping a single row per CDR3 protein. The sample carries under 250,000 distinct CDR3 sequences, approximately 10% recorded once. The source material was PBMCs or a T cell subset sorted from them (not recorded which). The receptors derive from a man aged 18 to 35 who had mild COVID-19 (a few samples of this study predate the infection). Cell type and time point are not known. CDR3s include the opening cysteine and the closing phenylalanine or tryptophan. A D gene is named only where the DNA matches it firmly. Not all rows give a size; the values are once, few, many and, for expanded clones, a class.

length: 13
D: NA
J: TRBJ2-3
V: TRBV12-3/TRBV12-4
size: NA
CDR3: CATRQTSTDTQYF

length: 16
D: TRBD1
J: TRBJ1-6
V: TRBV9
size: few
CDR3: CASSVGGTGVDSPLHF

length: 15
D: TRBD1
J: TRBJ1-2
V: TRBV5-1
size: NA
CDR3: CASSSGTAGNYGYTF

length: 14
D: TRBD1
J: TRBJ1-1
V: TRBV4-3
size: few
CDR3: CASSQDLRDSKAFF

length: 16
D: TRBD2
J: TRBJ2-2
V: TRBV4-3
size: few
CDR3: CASSQGSGTNTGELFF

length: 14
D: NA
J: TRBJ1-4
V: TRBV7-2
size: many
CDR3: CASSLSWINEKLFF

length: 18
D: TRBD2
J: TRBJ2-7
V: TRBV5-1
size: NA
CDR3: CASSPSAGGSYDFYEQYF

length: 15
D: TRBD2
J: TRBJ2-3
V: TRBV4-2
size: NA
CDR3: CASSHERGTGDTQYF

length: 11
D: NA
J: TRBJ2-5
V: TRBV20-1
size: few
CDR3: CSAPTVETQYF

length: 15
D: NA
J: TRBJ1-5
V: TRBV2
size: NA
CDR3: CASALRRGGDQPQHF

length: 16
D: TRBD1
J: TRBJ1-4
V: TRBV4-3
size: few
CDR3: CASSQDHLQDREKLFF

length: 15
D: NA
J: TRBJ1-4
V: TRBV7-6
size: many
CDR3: CASSLRKGFGGKLFF

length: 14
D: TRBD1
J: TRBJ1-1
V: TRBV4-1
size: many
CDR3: CASSQGQGDSKAFF

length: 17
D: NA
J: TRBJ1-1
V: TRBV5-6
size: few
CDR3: CASSRILARQMNTEAFF

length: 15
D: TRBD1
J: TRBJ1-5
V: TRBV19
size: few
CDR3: CASSRRQGSGQPQHF

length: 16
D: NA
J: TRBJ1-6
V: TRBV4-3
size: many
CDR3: CASSQDIRQGSSPLHF

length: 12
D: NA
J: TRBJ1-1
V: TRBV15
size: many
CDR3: CATSRDNTEAFF

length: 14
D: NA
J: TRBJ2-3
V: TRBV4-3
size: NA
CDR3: CASSQEYSTDTQYF

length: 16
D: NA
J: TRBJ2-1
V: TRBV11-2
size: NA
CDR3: CASSSIGGSSYNEQFF

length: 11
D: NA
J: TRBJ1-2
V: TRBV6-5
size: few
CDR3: CASGPGTGYTF

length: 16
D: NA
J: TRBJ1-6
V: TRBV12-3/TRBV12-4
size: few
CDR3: CASSFGGSELNSPLHF

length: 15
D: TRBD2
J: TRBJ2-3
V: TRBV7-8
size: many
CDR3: CASSLVRGGAYTQYF

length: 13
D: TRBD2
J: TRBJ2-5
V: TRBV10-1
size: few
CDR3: CASGEAGEETQYF

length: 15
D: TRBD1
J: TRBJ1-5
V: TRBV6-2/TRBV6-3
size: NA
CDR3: CASSYFGTGHQPQHF

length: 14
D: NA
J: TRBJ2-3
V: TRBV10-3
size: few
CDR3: CATNLQGAADTQYF

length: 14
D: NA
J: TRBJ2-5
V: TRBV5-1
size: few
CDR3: CASSLLLGEETQYF

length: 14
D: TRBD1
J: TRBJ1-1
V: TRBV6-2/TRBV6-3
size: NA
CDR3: CASSFDRVNTEAFF

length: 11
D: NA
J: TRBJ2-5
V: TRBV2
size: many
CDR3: CASRGEETQYF

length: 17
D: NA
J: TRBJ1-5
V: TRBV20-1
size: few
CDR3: CSARDPVYGHSNQPQHF

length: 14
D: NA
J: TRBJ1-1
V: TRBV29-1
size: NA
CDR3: CSVVLGQLNTEAFF

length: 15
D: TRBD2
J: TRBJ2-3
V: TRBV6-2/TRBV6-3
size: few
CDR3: CASRDGTSGTDTQYF

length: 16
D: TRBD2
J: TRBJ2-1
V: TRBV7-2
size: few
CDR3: CASSLVASGAYNEQFF

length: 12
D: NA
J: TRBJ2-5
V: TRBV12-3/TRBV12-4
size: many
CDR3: CASRLGGETQYF

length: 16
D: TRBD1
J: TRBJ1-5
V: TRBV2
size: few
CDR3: CASSPTGTDYNQPQHF

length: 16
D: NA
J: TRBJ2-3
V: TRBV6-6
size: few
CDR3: CASSTSRLFGTDTQYF

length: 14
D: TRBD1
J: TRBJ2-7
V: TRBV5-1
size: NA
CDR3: CASSFGQGGNEQYF

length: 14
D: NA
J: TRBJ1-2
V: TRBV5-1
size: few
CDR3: CASSLDGTVGGYTF

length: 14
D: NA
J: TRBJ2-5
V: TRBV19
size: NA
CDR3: CASSLSRVTATQYF

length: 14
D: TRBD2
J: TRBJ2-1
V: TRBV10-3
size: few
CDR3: CAIRGGTTDNEQFF

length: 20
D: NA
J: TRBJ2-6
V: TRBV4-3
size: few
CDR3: CASSQVGVRTRTSGANVLTF

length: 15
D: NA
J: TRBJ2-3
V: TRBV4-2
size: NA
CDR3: CASSQGITLGDTQYF

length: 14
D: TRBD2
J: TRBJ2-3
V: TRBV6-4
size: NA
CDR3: CASRKRGGTDTQYF

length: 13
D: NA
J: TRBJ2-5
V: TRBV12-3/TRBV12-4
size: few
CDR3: CASSFGGPETQYF

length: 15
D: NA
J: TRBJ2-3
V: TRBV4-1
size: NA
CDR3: CASSHSGLSTDTQYF

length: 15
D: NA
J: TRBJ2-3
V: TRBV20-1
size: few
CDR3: CSASYGGATTDTQYF

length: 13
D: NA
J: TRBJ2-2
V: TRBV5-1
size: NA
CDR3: CASRSTVTGELFF

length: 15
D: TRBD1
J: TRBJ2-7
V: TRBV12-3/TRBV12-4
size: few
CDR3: CASSLTGGNRYEQYF

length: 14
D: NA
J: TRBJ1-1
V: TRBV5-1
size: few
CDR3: CASSFGPSNTEAFF